A selection of T cell receptor beta chains follows, all from one sample in a study of CD8+ T cells in alopecia areata. Using immunoSEQ multiplex PCR, the repertoire was profiled, and TCRdb retains in-frame clones only, with some absent. Of under 300,000 clones listed, 65% to 70% are singletons. The sequencing here drew on CD4+ T cells sorted from blood, taken at week 0. These TCRs come from a human donor with alopecia areata. CDR3s include the opening cysteine and the closing phenylalanine or tryptophan. Fields, in order: J gene, CDR3 length, V gene, clone size, D gene, CDR3 protein, CDR3 DNA. The D gene is left open where the match is weak. Rows may omit the clone size; those that give it use once, few, many or a size class.

J: TRBJ2-7
length: 13
V: TRBV4-3
size: -
D: -
CDR3: CASSQAPEYEQYF
DNA: TGCGCCAGCAGCCAAGCACCAGAATACGAGCAGTACTTC

J: TRBJ2-5
length: 12
V: TRBV6-1
size: -
D: -
CDR3: CASSATRETQYF
DNA: TGTGCCAGCAGTGCCACCCGGGAGACCCAGTACTTC

J: TRBJ2-7
length: 15
V: TRBV7-8
size: few
D: -
CDR3: CASSPDRLGSYEQYF
DNA: TGTGCCAGCAGCCCGGATAGGCTAGGGTCCTACGAGCAGTACTTC

J: TRBJ1-2
length: 12
V: TRBV5-1
size: -
D: -
CDR3: CASSEGQYGYTF
DNA: TGCGCCAGCAGCGAAGGACAGTATGGCTACACCTTC

J: TRBJ2-1
length: 14
V: TRBV6-6
size: -
D: TRBD1
CDR3: CASTKQGAYNEQFF
DNA: TGTGCCAGCACCAAACAGGGGGCTTACAATGAGCAGTTCTTC

J: TRBJ1-5
length: 14
V: TRBV6-1
size: -
D: -
CDR3: CASSEGSGNQPQHF
DNA: TGTGCCAGCAGTGAGGGGTCAGGCAATCAGCCCCAGCATTTT

J: TRBJ2-7
length: 14
V: TRBV9
size: -
D: -
CDR3: CASSSAGSTYEQYF
DNA: TGTGCCAGCAGCTCGGCCGGGAGTACCTACGAGCAGTACTTC

J: TRBJ2-3
length: 15
V: TRBV4-3
size: -
D: TRBD2
CDR3: CASSQEGGTTDTQYF
DNA: TGCGCCAGCAGCCAAGAGGGGGGGACCACAGATACGCAGTATTTT

J: TRBJ2-5
length: 15
V: TRBV29-1
size: -
D: TRBD2
CDR3: CSVVPLAGVRETQYF
DNA: TGCAGCGTTGTACCACTAGCGGGGGTACGGGAGACCCAGTACTTC

J: TRBJ1-6
length: 13
V: TRBV7-2
size: few
D: -
CDR3: CASSPPPGAPLHF
DNA: TGTGCCAGCAGTCCCCCGCCGGGGGCACCCCTCCACTTT

J: TRBJ2-3
length: 16
V: TRBV6-5
size: -
D: TRBD2
CDR3: CASSYSILLAADTQYF
DNA: TGTGCCAGCAGTTACTCGATTCTACTAGCGGCAGATACGCAGTATTTT

J: TRBJ1-2
length: 15
V: TRBV19
size: -
D: TRBD1
CDR3: CASSRDRDLFYGYTF
DNA: TGTGCCAGTAGTCGTGACAGGGACCTGTTCTATGGCTACACCTTC

J: TRBJ2-3
length: 15
V: TRBV5-1
size: -
D: -
CDR3: CASSLRADIGNTQYF
DNA: TGCGCCAGCAGCTTAAGAGCAGACATAGGAAATACGCAGTATTTT

J: TRBJ1-5
length: 12
V: TRBV7-9
size: -
D: -
CDR3: CASSSRNQPQHF
DNA: TGTGCCAGCAGCTCCCGCAATCAGCCCCAGCATTTT

J: TRBJ2-2
length: 17
V: TRBV27
size: -
D: -
CDR3: CASSLAETGSNTGELFF
DNA: TGTGCCAGCAGTTTAGCCGAGACAGGTTCGAACACCGGGGAGCTGTTTTTT

J: TRBJ2-5
length: 15
V: TRBV30
size: few
D: -
CDR3: CASLSTGALQETQYF
DNA: TGTGCCTCACTGTCTACGGGGGCACTCCAAGAGACCCAGTACTTC

J: TRBJ1-5
length: 16
V: TRBV5-1
size: -
D: -
CDR3: CASSPGPTSDNQPQHF
DNA: TGCGCCAGCAGCCCGGGGCCAACCAGCGACAATCAGCCCCAGCATTTT

J: TRBJ2-7
length: 15
V: TRBV5-1
size: -
D: -
CDR3: CASSLVAVSSYEQYF
DNA: TGCGCCAGCAGCTTGGTGGCGGTGAGCTCCTACGAGCAGTACTTC

J: TRBJ1-5
length: 15
V: TRBV19
size: -
D: TRBD1
CDR3: CASSIYRGIEQPQHF
DNA: TGTGCCAGTAGTATCTACAGGGGAATTGAACAGCCCCAGCATTTT

J: TRBJ2-3
length: 13
V: TRBV30
size: -
D: TRBD1
CDR3: CAWSNQGADTQYF
DNA: TGTGCCTGGAGTAACCAGGGGGCAGATACGCAGTATTTT

J: TRBJ2-3
length: 13
V: TRBV10-3
size: few
D: -
CDR3: CAIKAASTDTQYF
DNA: TGTGCCATCAAGGCGGCTAGCACAGATACGCAGTATTTT

J: TRBJ2-5
length: 16
V: TRBV29-1
size: -
D: TRBD1
CDR3: CSVEDRDRGKGETQYF
DNA: TGCAGCGTTGAAGATCGCGACAGGGGAAAGGGTGAGACCCAGTACTTC

J: TRBJ1-1
length: 16
V: TRBV18
size: -
D: -
CDR3: CASSPAGQRVDTEAFF
DNA: TGTGCCAGCTCACCGGCCGGACAGCGAGTGGACACTGAAGCTTTCTTT

J: TRBJ2-3
length: 13
V: TRBV25-1
size: -
D: -
CDR3: CASSPGGLDTQYF
DNA: TGTGCCAGCTCCCCTGGGGGGTTAGATACGCAGTATTTT

J: TRBJ1-3
length: 13
V: TRBV27
size: -
D: -
CDR3: CASSSFSGNTIYF
DNA: TGTGCCAGCAGCTCATTCTCTGGAAACACCATATATTTT

J: TRBJ2-2
length: 14
V: TRBV7-2
size: -
D: -
CDR3: CASSLYKNTGELFF
DNA: TGTGCCAGCAGCCTATACAAGAACACCGGGGAGCTGTTTTTT

J: TRBJ2-5
length: 12
V: TRBV6-6
size: -
D: -
CDR3: CATGNPQETQYF
DNA: TGTGCCACAGGGAACCCACAAGAGACCCAGTACTTC

J: TRBJ2-5
length: 11
V: TRBV6-6
size: -
D: -
CDR3: CASSSQETQYF
DNA: TGTGCCAGCAGTTCCCAAGAGACCCAGTACTTC

J: TRBJ1-1
length: 12
V: TRBV29-1
size: -
D: -
CDR3: CSAAEGRTEAFF
DNA: TGCAGCGCTGCTGAGGGGCGGACTGAAGCTTTCTTT

J: TRBJ1-6
length: 13
V: TRBV14
size: -
D: -
CDR3: CASSQLNGSPLHF
DNA: TGTGCCAGCAGCCAATTGAATGGATCACCCCTCCACTTT

J: TRBJ1-2
length: 15
V: TRBV30
size: -
D: TRBD1
CDR3: CAWSVTGQGFGSYTF
DNA: TGTGCCTGGAGTGTCACGGGACAGGGCTTCGGGAGCTACACCTTC

J: TRBJ1-2
length: 13
V: TRBV2
size: -
D: -
CDR3: CASSGQGKSGYTF
DNA: TGTGCCAGCAGTGGTCAGGGGAAGTCTGGCTACACCTTC

J: TRBJ1-2
length: 13
V: TRBV30
size: -
D: -
CDR3: CAWSPRVVYGYTF
DNA: TGTGCCTGGAGTCCCCGGGTTGTCTATGGCTACACCTTC

J: TRBJ1-5
length: 14
V: TRBV30
size: -
D: -
CDR3: CAWSGGQSNQPQHF
DNA: TGTGCCTGGAGTGGAGGACAAAGCAATCAGCCCCAGCATTTT

J: TRBJ2-5
length: 14
V: TRBV27
size: -
D: -
CDR3: CASSLREERETQYF
DNA: TGTGCCAGCAGTCTCCGGGAAGAGAGAGAGACCCAGTACTTC

J: TRBJ2-4
length: 15
V: TRBV5-1
size: -
D: TRBD2
CDR3: CARPGLWLAKNIQYF
DNA: TGCGCCAGACCGGGACTATGGCTAGCCAAAAACATTCAGTACTTC

J: TRBJ2-2
length: 15
V: TRBV19
size: -
D: -
CDR3: CAISRHRSYTGELFF
DNA: TGTGCCATATCCCGGCACAGGTCTTACACCGGGGAGCTGTTTTTT

J: TRBJ2-7
length: 12
V: TRBV29-1
size: -
D: TRBD1
CDR3: CSVVGTGYEQYF
DNA: TGCAGCGTTGTTGGGACAGGTTACGAGCAGTACTTC

J: TRBJ1-1
length: 13
V: TRBV27
size: -
D: -
CDR3: CASSWGRDVQAFF
DNA: TGTGCCAGCAGTTGGGGCAGGGACGTTCAAGCTTTCTTT

J: TRBJ1-2
length: 15
V: TRBV5-1
size: -
D: -
CDR3: CASSLEGARGNGYTF
DNA: TGCGCCAGCAGCTTGGAAGGTGCCAGGGGCAATGGCTACACCTTC

J: TRBJ2-3
length: 11
V: TRBV29-1
size: -
D: -
CDR3: CSGFSPDTQYF
DNA: TGCAGCGGATTTAGTCCAGATACGCAGTATTTT

J: TRBJ1-2
length: 16
V: TRBV5-1
size: -
D: -
CDR3: CASSLGHVESNYGYTF
DNA: TGCGCCAGCAGCCTGGGACATGTGGAGTCTAACTATGGCTACACCTTC

J: TRBJ1-1
length: 12
V: TRBV2
size: -
D: -
CDR3: CASNPTHTEAFF
DNA: TGTGCCAGCAATCCTACACACACTGAAGCTTTCTTT

J: TRBJ2-7
length: 14
V: TRBV5-1
size: -
D: -
CDR3: CASSLEAGSYEQYF
DNA: TGCGCCAGCAGCTTGGAGGCGGGATCCTACGAGCAGTACTTC

J: TRBJ2-5
length: 14
V: TRBV25-1
size: -
D: TRBD2
CDR3: CASSIAGREETQYF
DNA: TGTGCCAGCAGTATAGCGGGCCGAGAAGAGACCCAGTACTTC

J: TRBJ1-2
length: 12
V: TRBV30
size: -
D: -
CDR3: CAWSAVNYGYTF
DNA: TGTGCCTGGAGTGCAGTTAACTATGGCTACACCTTC

J: TRBJ2-2
length: 14
V: TRBV29-1
size: few
D: -
CDR3: CSVVGERGTGELFF
DNA: TGCAGCGTTGTTGGGGAAAGGGGCACCGGGGAGCTGTTTTTT

J: TRBJ2-2
length: 17
V: TRBV4-2
size: -
D: -
CDR3: CASSQAGGGLNTGELFF
DNA: TGTGCCAGCAGCCAAGCCGGTGGGGGCCTGAACACCGGGGAGCTGTTTTTT

J: TRBJ1-1
length: 14
V: TRBV7-9
size: few
D: -
CDR3: CASSKTQRNTEAFF
DNA: TGTGCCAGCAGCAAAACGCAGAGGAACACTGAAGCTTTCTTT

J: TRBJ2-2
length: 15
V: TRBV4-1
size: -
D: -
CDR3: CASSHRDTNTGELFF
DNA: TGCGCCAGCAGCCACCGGGACACGAACACCGGGGAGCTGTTTTTT

J: TRBJ2-2
length: 14
V: TRBV5-1
size: -
D: -
CDR3: CASSLDGSTGELFF
DNA: TGCGCCAGCAGCTTGGACGGGAGCACCGGGGAGCTGTTTTTT

J: TRBJ2-1
length: 14
V: TRBV7-9
size: -
D: -
CDR3: CASSLDGPGVEQFF
DNA: TGTGCCAGCAGCCTGGACGGCCCCGGGGTTGAGCAGTTCTTC

J: TRBJ2-7
length: 13
V: TRBV4-3
size: -
D: -
CDR3: CASSRGQRYEQYF
DNA: TGCGCCAGCAGCCGAGGACAGCGCTACGAGCAGTACTTC

J: TRBJ2-3
length: 15
V: TRBV4-3
size: -
D: -
CDR3: CASSQETGWMDTQYF
DNA: TGCGCCAGCAGCCAAGAAACAGGGTGGATGGATACGCAGTATTTT

J: TRBJ2-3
length: 11
V: TRBV2
size: -
D: -
CDR3: CASLSTDTQYF
DNA: TGTGCCAGCCTTAGCACAGATACGCAGTATTTT

J: TRBJ1-6
length: 14
V: TRBV29-1
size: -
D: -
CDR3: CSVGETGPDSPLHF
DNA: TGCAGCGTTGGCGAGACAGGACCCGATTCACCCCTCCACTTT

J: TRBJ1-2
length: 15
V: TRBV11-2
size: -
D: -
CDR3: CASSLDSASLSGYTF
DNA: TGTGCCAGCAGCTTGGACAGCGCCTCTCTATCTGGCTACACCTTC